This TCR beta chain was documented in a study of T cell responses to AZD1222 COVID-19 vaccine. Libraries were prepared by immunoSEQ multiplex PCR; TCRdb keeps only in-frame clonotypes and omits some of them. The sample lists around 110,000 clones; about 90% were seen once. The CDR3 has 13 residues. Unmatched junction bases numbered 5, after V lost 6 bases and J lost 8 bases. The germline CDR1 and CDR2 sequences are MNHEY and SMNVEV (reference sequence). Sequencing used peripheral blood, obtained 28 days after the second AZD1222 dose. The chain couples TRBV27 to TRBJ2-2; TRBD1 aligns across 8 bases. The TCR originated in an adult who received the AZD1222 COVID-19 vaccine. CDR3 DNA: TGTGCCAGCAGCCTGGACAGGGTTGGGGAGCTGTTTTTT. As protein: CASSLDRVGELFF.